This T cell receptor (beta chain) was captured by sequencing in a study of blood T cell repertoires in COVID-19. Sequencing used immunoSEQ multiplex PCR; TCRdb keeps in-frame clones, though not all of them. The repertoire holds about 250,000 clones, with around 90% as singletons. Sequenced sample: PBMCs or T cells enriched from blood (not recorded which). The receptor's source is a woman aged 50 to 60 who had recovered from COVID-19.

The DNA for the CDR3 is TGCGCCAGCAGCAGGGGACAGGGGGCTGCTGAAGCTTTCTTT. It yields the protein CASSRGQGAAEAFF. The V gene is TRBV5-1, the J gene TRBJ1-1, with TRBD1 matching 12 bases. The V gene's germline CDR1 is SGHRS and CDR2 YFSETQ. After removal of 4 bases from V and 6 bases from J, the junction contained 4 bases not matched to a gene. The CDR3 is 14 amino acids.